This T cell receptor (beta chain) was found in a study of vaccination effects on CD4 cells after COVID-19. Whole-study context: Early and late time points after vaccination were used to sample three convalescent patients.

This CDR3 spans 14 amino acids. Germline CDR1 reads SGHAT; CDR2 reads FQNNGV. V dropped 6 bases and J dropped 5 bases, with 13 bases sitting between them. Study-level results: Both infection-induced and vaccine-induced clones contracted markedly at late post-vaccination timepoints.

Notes on this clone: Its specificity is not known.

The protocol was immunoSEQ multiplex PCR, while the TCRdb copy is restricted to in-frame clones and leaves out a portion. The data contain some 15,000 clones, roughly four fifths of them singletons. CD4+ T cells specific for antigen were expanded with viral peptide pools by the ViraFEST assay before sequencing. Following an approximately eleven-day culture, CD4+ T cells were purified. Infection with SARS-CoV-2 occurred in the person between March and December 2020, and PCR confirmed it. Participants were given two doses of BNT162b2 or mRNA-1273 vaccine. Sequencing was performed on CD4+ T cells from PBMCs cultured with HCoV-NL63 spike peptides, taken after COVID-19 vaccination. This sequence was found in a human donor who had a prior SARS-CoV-2 infection. The chain couples TRBV11-2 to TRBJ1-4, with D possibly TRBD1 on 6 matching bases. The CDR3 reads CASRPPGANEKLFF. CDR3 sequence (DNA): TGTGCCAGCAGACCCCCGGGGGCCAATGAAAAACTGTTTTTT.